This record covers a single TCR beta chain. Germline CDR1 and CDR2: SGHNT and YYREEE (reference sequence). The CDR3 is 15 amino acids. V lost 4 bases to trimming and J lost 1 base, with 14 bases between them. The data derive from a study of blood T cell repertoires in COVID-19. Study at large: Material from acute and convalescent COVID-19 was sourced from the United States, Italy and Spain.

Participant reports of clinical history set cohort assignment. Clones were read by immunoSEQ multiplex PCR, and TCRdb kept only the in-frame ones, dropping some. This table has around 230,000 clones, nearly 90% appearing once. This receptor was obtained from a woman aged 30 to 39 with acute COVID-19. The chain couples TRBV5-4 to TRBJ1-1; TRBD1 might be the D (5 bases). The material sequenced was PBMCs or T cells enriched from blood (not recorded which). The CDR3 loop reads CASSLRTKKNTEAFF. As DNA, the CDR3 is TGTGCCAGCAGCCTCAGGACAAAAAAGAACACTGAAGCTTTCTTT.